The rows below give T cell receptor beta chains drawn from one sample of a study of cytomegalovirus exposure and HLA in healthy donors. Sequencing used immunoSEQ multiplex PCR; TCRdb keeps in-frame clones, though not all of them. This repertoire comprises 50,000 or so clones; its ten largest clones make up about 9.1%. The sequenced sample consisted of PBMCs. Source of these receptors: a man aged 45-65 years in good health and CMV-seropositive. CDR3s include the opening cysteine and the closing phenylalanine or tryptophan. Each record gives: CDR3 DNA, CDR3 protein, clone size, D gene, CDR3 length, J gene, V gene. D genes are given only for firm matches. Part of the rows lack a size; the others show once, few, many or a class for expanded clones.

CDR3 DNA: TGTGCCAGCAGCTCCCGGGCCGGACAGCGCTCTACTAACACCGGGGAGCTGTTTTTT; CDR3 protein: CASSSRAGQRSTNTGELFF; clone size: .; D gene: .; CDR3 length: 19; J gene: TRBJ2-2; V gene: TRBV7-8
CDR3 DNA: TGTGCCAGCAGTTTGACAGGGGCCCCTAACTATGGCTACACCTTC; CDR3 protein: CASSLTGAPNYGYTF; clone size: .; D gene: TRBD1; CDR3 length: 15; J gene: TRBJ1-2; V gene: TRBV2
CDR3 DNA: TGTGCCAGCAGTGCCCGACTAGCGGGAGAAGGAGAGACCCAGTACTTC; CDR3 protein: CASSARLAGEGETQYF; clone size: .; D gene: TRBD2; CDR3 length: 16; J gene: TRBJ2-5; V gene: TRBV6-1
CDR3 DNA: TGTGCCAGCAGCTTAGGGCCGTACAATGAGCAGTTCTTC; CDR3 protein: CASSLGPYNEQFF; clone size: .; D gene: .; CDR3 length: 13; J gene: TRBJ2-1; V gene: TRBV7-2
CDR3 DNA: TGCAGCGTTGGACTAACGTACGAGCAGTACTTC; CDR3 protein: CSVGLTYEQYF; clone size: .; D gene: .; CDR3 length: 11; J gene: TRBJ2-7; V gene: TRBV29-1
CDR3 DNA: TGTGCCAGCTGGGGGACAGGGGGCTACGAGCAGTACTTC; CDR3 protein: CASWGTGGYEQYF; clone size: .; D gene: TRBD1; CDR3 length: 13; J gene: TRBJ2-7; V gene: TRBV6-5
CDR3 DNA: TGTGCCAGCAGTCCATCCCTCTACTTGGGGAGTGTCGATGAGCAGTTCTTC; CDR3 protein: CASSPSLYLGSVDEQFF; clone size: .; D gene: .; CDR3 length: 17; J gene: TRBJ2-1; V gene: TRBV28
CDR3 DNA: TGTGCCAGCAGTGAGGGGCTGTGGGGCTACACCTTC; CDR3 protein: CASSEGLWGYTF; clone size: .; D gene: .; CDR3 length: 12; J gene: TRBJ1-2; V gene: TRBV6-1
CDR3 DNA: TGTGCCAGCAGCTTATCTGGAGGAACTGAAGCTTTCTTT; CDR3 protein: CASSLSGGTEAFF; clone size: .; D gene: .; CDR3 length: 13; J gene: TRBJ1-1; V gene: TRBV7-9
CDR3 DNA: TGTGCCAGCAGAACCACAGGGAGAGGGAACTATGGCTACACCTTC; CDR3 protein: CASRTTGRGNYGYTF; clone size: .; D gene: .; CDR3 length: 15; J gene: TRBJ1-2; V gene: TRBV6-5
CDR3 DNA: TGTGCCAGTACCCCCAGCGGGAGAGGCACCGGGGAGCTGTTTTTT; CDR3 protein: CASTPSGRGTGELFF; clone size: .; D gene: TRBD2; CDR3 length: 15; J gene: TRBJ2-2; V gene: TRBV19
CDR3 DNA: TGCGCCAGCAGTGAGTCGATGGGGGCCTCCTACAATGAGCAGTTCTTC; CDR3 protein: CASSESMGASYNEQFF; clone size: .; D gene: .; CDR3 length: 16; J gene: TRBJ2-1; V gene: TRBV10-1
CDR3 DNA: TGTGCCAGCAGCTTGAGGGACAGGGGTGGAGGAAACACCATATATTTT; CDR3 protein: CASSLRDRGGGNTIYF; clone size: .; D gene: TRBD1; CDR3 length: 16; J gene: TRBJ1-3; V gene: TRBV5-7
CDR3 DNA: TGTGCCAGCAGTGACAGGGATCAGCCCCAGCATTTT; CDR3 protein: CASSDRDQPQHF; clone size: .; D gene: .; CDR3 length: 12; J gene: TRBJ1-5; V gene: TRBV2
CDR3 DNA: TGTGCCAGCAGTGAGTTCCCTCGGGGAGGTGAAGCTTTCTTT; CDR3 protein: CASSEFPRGGEAFF; clone size: .; D gene: .; CDR3 length: 14; J gene: TRBJ1-1; V gene: TRBV2
CDR3 DNA: TGTGCTAGCAGCTTTGCAGGGTACCAAGAGACCCAGTACTTC; CDR3 protein: CASSFAGYQETQYF; clone size: .; D gene: .; CDR3 length: 14; J gene: TRBJ2-5; V gene: TRBV7-7
CDR3 DNA: TGTGCCAGCAGCGTACGCCCAGACGGGGACACTGAAGATTTCTTT; CDR3 protein: CASSVRPDGDTEDFF; clone size: .; D gene: .; CDR3 length: 15; J gene: TRBJ1-1; V gene: TRBV9
CDR3 DNA: TGTGCCTGGAGTACTTCCGGGACAGGGTTGGGCTATGGCTACACCTTC; CDR3 protein: CAWSTSGTGLGYGYTF; clone size: medium-sized; D gene: TRBD1; CDR3 length: 16; J gene: TRBJ1-2; V gene: TRBV30
CDR3 DNA: TGTGCCAGTAACAAAAATCTCTATGGGACTAGCGGAAATGAGCAGTTCTTC; CDR3 protein: CASNKNLYGTSGNEQFF; clone size: .; D gene: TRBD2; CDR3 length: 17; J gene: TRBJ2-1; V gene: TRBV19
CDR3 DNA: TGTGCCAGCACCAACAGGGGGCTTAACTATGGCTACACCTTC; CDR3 protein: CASTNRGLNYGYTF; clone size: .; D gene: TRBD1; CDR3 length: 14; J gene: TRBJ1-2; V gene: TRBV6-5
CDR3 DNA: TGTGCCAGTAGTACGGGGAACATTCAGTACTTC; CDR3 protein: CASSTGNIQYF; clone size: .; D gene: .; CDR3 length: 11; J gene: TRBJ2-4; V gene: TRBV19
CDR3 DNA: TGTGCCATCAGTGTGAACGGTGCGGGGTGGAACACTGAAGCTTTCTTT; CDR3 protein: CAISVNGAGWNTEAFF; clone size: .; D gene: .; CDR3 length: 16; J gene: TRBJ1-1; V gene: TRBV10-3
CDR3 DNA: TGTGCCAGCAGCTTAGGAACAGGGACCTATCAGCCCCAGCATTTT; CDR3 protein: CASSLGTGTYQPQHF; clone size: .; D gene: .; CDR3 length: 15; J gene: TRBJ1-5; V gene: TRBV7-8
CDR3 DNA: TGTGCCAGCAGCACTACTAGCGGGCGGACAGATACGCAGTATTTT; CDR3 protein: CASSTTSGRTDTQYF; clone size: .; D gene: TRBD2; CDR3 length: 15; J gene: TRBJ2-3; V gene: TRBV5-4
CDR3 DNA: TGTGCCAGCAGAACTAGCGGCGCGAACACCGGGGAGCTGTTTTTT; CDR3 protein: CASRTSGANTGELFF; clone size: .; D gene: TRBD2; CDR3 length: 15; J gene: TRBJ2-2; V gene: TRBV6-6
CDR3 DNA: TGTGCCAGCAGCTTACAAAGCGGTCCCGGGAATGAGCAGTTCTTC; CDR3 protein: CASSLQSGPGNEQFF; clone size: .; D gene: .; CDR3 length: 15; J gene: TRBJ2-1; V gene: TRBV7-3
CDR3 DNA: TGTGCCACCTTACCGGGACAGGGAAGGGCCATGTGGGGTAACACTGAAGCTTTCTTT; CDR3 protein: CATLPGQGRAMWGNTEAFF; clone size: .; D gene: TRBD1; CDR3 length: 19; J gene: TRBJ1-1; V gene: TRBV27
CDR3 DNA: TGCGCCAGCAGCTTGGAGACAGGGTCCCAAGAGACCCAGTACTTC; CDR3 protein: CASSLETGSQETQYF; clone size: .; D gene: TRBD1; CDR3 length: 15; J gene: TRBJ2-5; V gene: TRBV5-1
CDR3 DNA: TGTGCCAGCAGTGTCACAGACGCTAACACCGGGGAGCTGTTTTTT; CDR3 protein: CASSVTDANTGELFF; clone size: .; D gene: .; CDR3 length: 15; J gene: TRBJ2-2; V gene: TRBV2
CDR3 DNA: TGTGCCAGCAGTCTGACCCGACTAGCCGGGGAGCTGTTTTTT; CDR3 protein: CASSLTRLAGELFF; clone size: .; D gene: .; CDR3 length: 14; J gene: TRBJ2-2; V gene: TRBV2
CDR3 DNA: TGTGCCAGCAGCTCGTTTAGCGGGGGACAATCCTACAATGAGCAGTTCTTC; CDR3 protein: CASSSFSGGQSYNEQFF; clone size: .; D gene: TRBD2; CDR3 length: 17; J gene: TRBJ2-1; V gene: TRBV11-3
CDR3 DNA: TGTGCCAGCACCCCCTGGGGGGTAGCGGGAGTAGGGGAGACCCAGTACTTC; CDR3 protein: CASTPWGVAGVGETQYF; clone size: .; D gene: TRBD2; CDR3 length: 17; J gene: TRBJ2-5; V gene: TRBV9
CDR3 DNA: TGCGCCAGCAGCCTATGGGGGGGGGAAGGGAGTCAGCCCCAGCATTTT; CDR3 protein: CASSLWGGEGSQPQHF; clone size: .; D gene: .; CDR3 length: 16; J gene: TRBJ1-5; V gene: TRBV4-3
CDR3 DNA: TGCAGCGTTGATGGGGAGGGGGGATCGGAGACCCAGTACTTC; CDR3 protein: CSVDGEGGSETQYF; clone size: .; D gene: .; CDR3 length: 14; J gene: TRBJ2-5; V gene: TRBV29-1
CDR3 DNA: TGTGCCAGCAGCGTAGAGGGGGGCAATCAGCCCCAGCATTTT; CDR3 protein: CASSVEGGNQPQHF; clone size: .; D gene: .; CDR3 length: 14; J gene: TRBJ1-5; V gene: TRBV9
CDR3 DNA: TGTGCCAGCAGCCCCCGGGTGAACACTGAAGCTTTCTTT; CDR3 protein: CASSPRVNTEAFF; clone size: .; D gene: .; CDR3 length: 13; J gene: TRBJ1-1; V gene: TRBV7-8
CDR3 DNA: TGCGCCAGCAGCCAAGAAGGGGATACTAGCGGGAGGAGCGAGCAGTACTTC; CDR3 protein: CASSQEGDTSGRSEQYF; clone size: .; D gene: TRBD2; CDR3 length: 17; J gene: TRBJ2-7; V gene: TRBV4-1
CDR3 DNA: TGCGCCAGCAGCTTGGAGGGACAGAGATACGAGCAGTACTTC; CDR3 protein: CASSLEGQRYEQYF; clone size: .; D gene: TRBD1; CDR3 length: 14; J gene: TRBJ2-7; V gene: TRBV5-1
CDR3 DNA: TGTGCCTGGAGTGATGGACAGGGTGGCACAGATACGCAGTATTTT; CDR3 protein: CAWSDGQGGTDTQYF; clone size: .; D gene: TRBD1; CDR3 length: 15; J gene: TRBJ2-3; V gene: TRBV30
CDR3 DNA: TGTGCCAGCAGCCGAGTCCCCTTCAACACCGGGGAGCTGTTTTTT; CDR3 protein: CASSRVPFNTGELFF; clone size: .; D gene: .; CDR3 length: 15; J gene: TRBJ2-2; V gene: TRBV14
CDR3 DNA: TGTGCCAGCAGTGCGGGGGGAAACACCATATATTTT; CDR3 protein: CASSAGGNTIYF; clone size: .; D gene: .; CDR3 length: 12; J gene: TRBJ1-3; V gene: TRBV6-1
CDR3 DNA: TGTGCCAGTAGTCTATATTTCAGGGGAGATCAGCCCCAGCATTTT; CDR3 protein: CASSLYFRGDQPQHF; clone size: .; D gene: .; CDR3 length: 15; J gene: TRBJ1-5; V gene: TRBV19
CDR3 DNA: TGCGCCAGCAGCAGGACTAGCGGTAATGAGCAGTTCTTC; CDR3 protein: CASSRTSGNEQFF; clone size: .; D gene: TRBD2; CDR3 length: 13; J gene: TRBJ2-1; V gene: TRBV5-1
CDR3 DNA: TGTGCCAGTACCTTACCGGGGATGAACACTGAAGCTTTCTTT; CDR3 protein: CASTLPGMNTEAFF; clone size: .; D gene: .; CDR3 length: 14; J gene: TRBJ1-1; V gene: TRBV19
CDR3 DNA: TGTGCCAGCAGCTTACTAGGGGGCCGCACAGATACGCAGTATTTT; CDR3 protein: CASSLLGGRTDTQYF; clone size: .; D gene: TRBD1; CDR3 length: 15; J gene: TRBJ2-3; V gene: TRBV7-2
CDR3 DNA: TGTGCCAGCAGTGTAAGGGGACAGCCCCAGCATTTT; CDR3 protein: CASSVRGQPQHF; clone size: .; D gene: .; CDR3 length: 12; J gene: TRBJ1-5; V gene: TRBV2
CDR3 DNA: TGTGCCAGCAGCTTCTTTGCTCGCCCCAACTCTGAAGCTTTCTTT; CDR3 protein: CASSFFARPNSEAFF; clone size: .; D gene: .; CDR3 length: 15; J gene: TRBJ1-1; V gene: TRBV5-4
CDR3 DNA: TGTGCCAGCACCGGACAGGGATCCCCCCCTGAAGCTTTCTTT; CDR3 protein: CASTGQGSPPEAFF; clone size: .; D gene: TRBD1; CDR3 length: 14; J gene: TRBJ1-1; V gene: TRBV6-5
CDR3 DNA: TGTGCCAGCAGTTGGGGACAGGGGAACACCGGGGAGCTGTTTTTT; CDR3 protein: CASSWGQGNTGELFF; clone size: .; D gene: TRBD1; CDR3 length: 15; J gene: TRBJ2-2; V gene: TRBV28
CDR3 DNA: TGTGCCAGTAGTCCCGGGACAGGGGTCAATGAGCAGTTCTTC; CDR3 protein: CASSPGTGVNEQFF; clone size: .; D gene: TRBD1; CDR3 length: 14; J gene: TRBJ2-1; V gene: TRBV19
CDR3 DNA: TGCGCCAGCAGCCAAGATCGGGGTTACGAGCAGTACTTC; CDR3 protein: CASSQDRGYEQYF; clone size: .; D gene: .; CDR3 length: 13; J gene: TRBJ2-7; V gene: TRBV4-1
CDR3 DNA: TGTGCCAGCCTGAACAACGGGGAAGGGCTAATCTATGGCTACACCTTC; CDR3 protein: CASLNNGEGLIYGYTF; clone size: .; D gene: .; CDR3 length: 16; J gene: TRBJ1-2; V gene: TRBV28
CDR3 DNA: TGTGCCAGCAGTCAACTGGGTACAGAAGCCTATGGCTACACCTTC; CDR3 protein: CASSQLGTEAYGYTF; clone size: .; D gene: .; CDR3 length: 15; J gene: TRBJ1-2; V gene: TRBV14
CDR3 DNA: TGTGCCAGCAGTGAAGCGGAGGGCACAAGCTACAATGAGCAGTTCTTC; CDR3 protein: CASSEAEGTSYNEQFF; clone size: .; D gene: .; CDR3 length: 16; J gene: TRBJ2-1; V gene: TRBV2
CDR3 DNA: TGTGCCAGTGGGCATTTCACCGGGGAGCTGTTTTTT; CDR3 protein: CASGHFTGELFF; clone size: .; D gene: .; CDR3 length: 12; J gene: TRBJ2-2; V gene: TRBV19
CDR3 DNA: TGTGCCAGCAGCACCTGGGGGGGAAGCGATGGCTACACCTTC; CDR3 protein: CASSTWGGSDGYTF; clone size: .; D gene: .; CDR3 length: 14; J gene: TRBJ1-2; V gene: TRBV2
CDR3 DNA: TGTGCCAGCTCACCAACAGGGGTTCGGGCTGAAGCTTTCTTT; CDR3 protein: CASSPTGVRAEAFF; clone size: .; D gene: TRBD1; CDR3 length: 14; J gene: TRBJ1-1; V gene: TRBV18
CDR3 DNA: TGTGCCAGCAGCTTAGAGGGAGCAGAGACCCAGTACTTC; CDR3 protein: CASSLEGAETQYF; clone size: .; D gene: .; CDR3 length: 13; J gene: TRBJ2-5; V gene: TRBV7-2
CDR3 DNA: TGTGCCAGCAGCTTAGCGCTCCTAGCGTCTAGCACAGATACGCAGTATTTT; CDR3 protein: CASSLALLASSTDTQYF; clone size: .; D gene: .; CDR3 length: 17; J gene: TRBJ2-3; V gene: TRBV7-2
CDR3 DNA: TGCGCCAGCAGCTTGTCATGGGGGGGAATGAGAGAGACCCAGTACTTC; CDR3 protein: CASSLSWGGMRETQYF; clone size: .; D gene: TRBD2; CDR3 length: 16; J gene: TRBJ2-5; V gene: TRBV5-1